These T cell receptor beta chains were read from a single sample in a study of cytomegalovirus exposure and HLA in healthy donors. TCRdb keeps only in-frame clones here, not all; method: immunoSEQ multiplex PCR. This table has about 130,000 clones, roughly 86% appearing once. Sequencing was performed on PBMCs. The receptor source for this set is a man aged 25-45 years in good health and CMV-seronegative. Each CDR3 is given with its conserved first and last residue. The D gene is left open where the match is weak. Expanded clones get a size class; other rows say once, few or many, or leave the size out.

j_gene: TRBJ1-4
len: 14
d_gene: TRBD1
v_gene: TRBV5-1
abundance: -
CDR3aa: CASSSDRGNEKLFF
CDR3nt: TGCGCCAGCAGCTCCGACAGGGGGAATGAAAAACTGTTTTTT

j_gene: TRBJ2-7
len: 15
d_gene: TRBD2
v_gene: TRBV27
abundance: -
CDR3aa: CASSLTSGGFYEQYF
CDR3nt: TGTGCCAGCAGTTTAACCAGCGGGGGGTTCTACGAGCAGTACTTC

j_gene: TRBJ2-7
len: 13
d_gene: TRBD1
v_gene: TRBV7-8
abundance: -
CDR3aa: CASSWDRNNEQYF
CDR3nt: TGTGCCAGCAGTTGGGACAGGAATAACGAGCAGTACTTC

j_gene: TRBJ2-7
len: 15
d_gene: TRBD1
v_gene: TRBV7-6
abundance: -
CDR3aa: CASSSTGGGGDEQYF
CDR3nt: TGTGCCAGCAGCTCGACAGGGGGCGGAGGCGACGAGCAGTACTTC

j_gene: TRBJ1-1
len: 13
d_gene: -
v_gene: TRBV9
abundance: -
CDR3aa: CASSVGGSTEAFF
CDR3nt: TGTGCCAGCAGCGTAGGGGGCAGCACTGAAGCTTTCTTT

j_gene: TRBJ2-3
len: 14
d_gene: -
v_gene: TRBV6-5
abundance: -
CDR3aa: CATLVSRSADTQYF
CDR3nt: TGTGCCACCCTAGTGAGTCGGTCCGCAGATACGCAGTATTTT

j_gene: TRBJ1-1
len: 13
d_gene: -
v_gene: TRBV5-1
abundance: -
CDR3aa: CASSFTVGGEAFF
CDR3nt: TGCGCCAGCAGCTTCACGGTCGGCGGTGAAGCTTTCTTT

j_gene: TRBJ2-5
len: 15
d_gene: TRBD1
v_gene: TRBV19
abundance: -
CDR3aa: CASSHDPQGQETQYF
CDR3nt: TGTGCCAGTAGTCATGACCCACAGGGGCAAGAGACCCAGTACTTC

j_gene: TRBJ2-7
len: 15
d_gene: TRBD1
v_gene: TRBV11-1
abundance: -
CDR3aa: CASSRGTGRAYEQYF
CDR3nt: TGTGCCAGCAGCCGTGGGACAGGGCGTGCCTACGAGCAGTACTTC

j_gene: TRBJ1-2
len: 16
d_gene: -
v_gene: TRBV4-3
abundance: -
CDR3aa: CASSPTLAVGEYGYTF
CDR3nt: TGCGCCAGCAGCCCGACTCTCGCTGTAGGAGAGTATGGCTACACCTTC

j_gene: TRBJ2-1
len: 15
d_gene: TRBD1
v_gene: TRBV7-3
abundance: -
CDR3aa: CASSSPGQGLDEQFF
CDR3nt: TGTGCCAGCAGCTCCCCGGGACAGGGGCTCGATGAGCAGTTCTTC

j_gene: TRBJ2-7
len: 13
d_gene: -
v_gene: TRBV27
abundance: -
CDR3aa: CASSSTATYEQYF
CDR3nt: TGTGCCAGCAGCTCGACAGCAACCTACGAGCAGTACTTC

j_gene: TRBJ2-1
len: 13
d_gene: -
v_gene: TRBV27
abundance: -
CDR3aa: CASRIRLYNEQFF
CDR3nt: TGTGCCAGCAGAATAAGACTGTACAATGAGCAGTTCTTC

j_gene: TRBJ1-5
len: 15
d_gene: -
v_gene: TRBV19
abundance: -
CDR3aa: CATLGGGLSNQPQHF
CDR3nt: TGTGCCACCTTAGGGGGGGGACTCAGCAATCAGCCCCAGCATTTT

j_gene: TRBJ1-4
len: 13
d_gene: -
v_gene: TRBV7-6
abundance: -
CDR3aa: CASSLNGGEKLFF
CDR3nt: TGTGCCAGCAGCTTAAATGGAGGTGAAAAACTGTTTTTT

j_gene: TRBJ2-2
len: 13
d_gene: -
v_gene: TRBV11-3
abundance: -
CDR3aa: CASKEPNTGELFF
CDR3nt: TGTGCCAGCAAAGAGCCGAACACCGGGGAGCTGTTTTTT

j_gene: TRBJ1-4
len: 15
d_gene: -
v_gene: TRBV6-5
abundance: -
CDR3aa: CASSYSDSGAEKLFF
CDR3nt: TGTGCCAGCAGTTACTCGGACAGTGGTGCTGAAAAACTGTTTTTT

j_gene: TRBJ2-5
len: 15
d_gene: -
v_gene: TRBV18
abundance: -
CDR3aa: CASSPDRHRQETQYF
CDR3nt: TGTGCCAGCTCACCCGATCGCCACAGGCAAGAGACCCAGTACTTC

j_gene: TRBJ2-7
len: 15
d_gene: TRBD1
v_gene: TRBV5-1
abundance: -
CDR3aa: CASSSGTGRTYEQYF
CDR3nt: TGCGCCAGCAGCTCCGGGACAGGGAGGACCTACGAGCAGTACTTC

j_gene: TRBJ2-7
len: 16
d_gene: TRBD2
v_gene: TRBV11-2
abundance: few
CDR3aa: CASSLVGRGSSYEQYF
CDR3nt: TGTGCCAGCAGCTTAGTGGGGCGGGGGTCGTCCTACGAGCAGTACTTC

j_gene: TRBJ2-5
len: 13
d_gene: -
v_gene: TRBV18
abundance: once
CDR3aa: CASSPLAGETQYF
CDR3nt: TGTGCCAGCTCCCCACTAGCTGGTGAGACCCAGTACTTC

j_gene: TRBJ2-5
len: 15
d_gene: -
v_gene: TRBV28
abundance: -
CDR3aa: CASSFEGLEAETQYF
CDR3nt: TGTGCCAGCAGTTTTGAGGGATTAGAGGCAGAGACCCAGTACTTC

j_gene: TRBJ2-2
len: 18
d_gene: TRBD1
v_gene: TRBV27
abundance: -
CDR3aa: CASREYLGQGADTGELFF
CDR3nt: TGTGCCAGCAGAGAGTACCTGGGACAGGGGGCCGACACCGGGGAGCTGTTTTTT

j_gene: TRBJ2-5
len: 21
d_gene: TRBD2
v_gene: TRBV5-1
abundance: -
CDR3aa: CASSLPDLAGGPETYQETQYF
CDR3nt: TGCGCCAGCAGCCTGCCGGATTTAGCGGGGGGGCCAGAAACATACCAAGAGACCCAGTACTTC

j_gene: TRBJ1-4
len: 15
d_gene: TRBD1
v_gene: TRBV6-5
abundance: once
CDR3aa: CASSFGPGQGEKLFF
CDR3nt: TGTGCCAGCAGTTTCGGTCCGGGACAGGGCGAAAAACTGTTTTTT

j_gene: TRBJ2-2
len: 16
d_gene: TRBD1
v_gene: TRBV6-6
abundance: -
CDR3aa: CASRAPGQANTGELFF
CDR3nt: TGTGCCAGCAGGGCACCGGGACAGGCGAACACCGGGGAGCTGTTTTTT

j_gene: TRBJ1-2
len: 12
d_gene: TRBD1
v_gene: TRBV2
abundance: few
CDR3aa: CATPGTGAPVTF
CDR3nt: TGTGCCACCCCGGGGACAGGGGCTCCGGTCACCTTC

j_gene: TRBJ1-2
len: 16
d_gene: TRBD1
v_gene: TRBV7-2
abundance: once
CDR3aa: CASSLAETGGIGGYTF
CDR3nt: TGTGCCAGCAGCCTAGCCGAGACAGGGGGCATAGGTGGCTACACCTTC

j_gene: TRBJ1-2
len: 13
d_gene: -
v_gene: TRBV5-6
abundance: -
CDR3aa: CASSLGDFYGYTF
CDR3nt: TGTGCCAGCAGTCTCGGGGATTTCTATGGCTACACCTTC

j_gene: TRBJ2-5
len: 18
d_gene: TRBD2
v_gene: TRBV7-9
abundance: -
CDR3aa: CASSRTSLGTSGGETQYF
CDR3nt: TGTGCCAGCAGCCGAACTTCCCTTGGGACTAGCGGGGGTGAGACCCAGTACTTC

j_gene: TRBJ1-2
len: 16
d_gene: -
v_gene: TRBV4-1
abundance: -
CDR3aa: CASSQDMGARFYGYTF
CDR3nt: TGCGCCAGCAGCCAAGATATGGGGGCGAGATTCTATGGCTACACCTTC

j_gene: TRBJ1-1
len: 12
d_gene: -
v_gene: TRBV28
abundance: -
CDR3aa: CASRTGNTEAFF
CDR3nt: TGTGCCAGCAGAACAGGGAACACTGAAGCTTTCTTT

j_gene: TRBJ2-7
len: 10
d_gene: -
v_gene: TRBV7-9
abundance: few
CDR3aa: CASSPYEQYF
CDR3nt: TGTGCCAGCAGTCCTTACGAGCAGTACTTC

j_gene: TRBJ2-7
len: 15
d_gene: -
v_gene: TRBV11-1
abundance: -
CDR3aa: CASSLGQPSSYEQYF
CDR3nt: TGTGCCAGCAGCTTAGGACAGCCGAGCTCCTACGAGCAGTACTTC

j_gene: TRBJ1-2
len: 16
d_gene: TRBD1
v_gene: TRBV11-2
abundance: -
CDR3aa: CASPGTGGSTNYGYTF
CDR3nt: TGTGCCAGCCCCGGGACAGGGGGAAGTACTAACTATGGCTACACCTTC

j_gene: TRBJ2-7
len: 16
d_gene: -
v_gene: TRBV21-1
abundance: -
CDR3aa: CASSTKEGADSYEQYF
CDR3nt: TGTGCCAGCAGCACAAAAGAGGGAGCAGACTCCTACGAGCAGTACTTC

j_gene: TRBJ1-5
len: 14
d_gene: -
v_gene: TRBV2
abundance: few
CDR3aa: CASSEPHSNQPQHF
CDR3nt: TGTGCCAGCAGTGAACCCCATAGCAATCAGCCCCAGCATTTT

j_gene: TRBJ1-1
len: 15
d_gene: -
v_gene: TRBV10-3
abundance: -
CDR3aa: CAISAPDKGVTEAFF
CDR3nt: TGTGCCATCAGTGCCCCCGACAAGGGGGTCACTGAAGCTTTCTTT

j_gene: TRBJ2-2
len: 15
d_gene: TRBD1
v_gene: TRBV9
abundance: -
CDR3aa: CASSSRTGGTGELFF
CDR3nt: TGTGCCAGCAGCTCCAGGACAGGGGGCACCGGGGAGCTGTTTTTT

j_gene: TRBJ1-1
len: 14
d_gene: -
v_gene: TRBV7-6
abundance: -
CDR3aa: CASSLFPSNTEAFF
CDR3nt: TGTGCCAGCAGCCTGTTCCCCAGTAACACTGAAGCTTTCTTT

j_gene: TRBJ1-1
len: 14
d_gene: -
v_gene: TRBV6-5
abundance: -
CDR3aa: CASSSGRKNTEAFF
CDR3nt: TGTGCCAGCAGTTCCGGGAGGAAGAACACTGAAGCTTTCTTT

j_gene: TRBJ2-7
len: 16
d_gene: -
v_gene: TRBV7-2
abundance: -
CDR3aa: CASSLDQGGSYYEQYF
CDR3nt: TGTGCCAGCAGCTTAGACCAGGGGGGCAGTTACTACGAGCAGTACTTC

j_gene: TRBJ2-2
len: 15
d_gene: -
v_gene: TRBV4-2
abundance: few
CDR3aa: CASSHPDRNTGELFF
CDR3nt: TGTGCCAGCAGCCACCCCGACAGGAACACCGGGGAGCTGTTTTTT